This section outlines one T cell receptor beta chain sequence together with its context. No antigen is known for it. Germline V gene data show CDR1 as MDHEN and CDR2 as SYDVKM. V gave up 3 bases and J gave up 9 bases, with 12 bases separating them. The CDR3 spans 13 residues. Primers for the PCR totalled 60 Vbeta and 13 Jbeta. The repertoire was sequenced with immunoSEQ multiplex PCR; TCRdb's copy has only in-frame clones and lacks some. This repertoire shows roughly 190,000 clones, 70% to 80% found once; its top ten account for around 1.6%. These data originate in a study of cytomegalovirus exposure and HLA in healthy donors. Findings and limits, study-wide: Previously analyzed data showed that most TCR beta V segments were productive at a frequency of about 90% or about 30%. Analyzed later, most CMV-associated TCR beta chains appeared HLA-restricted. What a later analysis showed was that several of the most significant clusters appeared linked to common viral pathogens.

The chain combines TRBV28 with TRBJ2-1; a weak D match, TRBD1 (5 bases). The receptor comes from a woman between 45 and 60 years old in good health and CMV-seronegative. Material: PBMCs. The CDR3 nucleotides are TGTGCCAGCAGTTTTAAGGGGCAGGTTGAGCAGTTCTTC. Translation gives CASSFKGQVEQFF.